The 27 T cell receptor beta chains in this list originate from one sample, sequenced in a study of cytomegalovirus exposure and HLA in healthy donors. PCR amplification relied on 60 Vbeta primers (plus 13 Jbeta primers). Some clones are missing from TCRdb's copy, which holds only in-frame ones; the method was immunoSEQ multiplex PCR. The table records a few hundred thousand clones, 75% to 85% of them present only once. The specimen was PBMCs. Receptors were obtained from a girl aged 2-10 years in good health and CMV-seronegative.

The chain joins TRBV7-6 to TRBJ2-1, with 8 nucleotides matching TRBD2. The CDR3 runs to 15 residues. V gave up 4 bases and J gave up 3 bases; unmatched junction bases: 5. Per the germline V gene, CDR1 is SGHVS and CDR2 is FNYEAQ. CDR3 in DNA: TGTGCCAGCAGCTACGGACTAGCAGACTACAATGAGCAGTTCTTC. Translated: CASSYGLADYNEQFF.

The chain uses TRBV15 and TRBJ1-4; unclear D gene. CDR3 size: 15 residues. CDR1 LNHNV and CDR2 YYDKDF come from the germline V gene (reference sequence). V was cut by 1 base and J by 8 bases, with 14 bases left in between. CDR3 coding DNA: TGTGCCACCAGCAGAGCCGGAGGGCTGGGGGAAAAACTGTTTTTT. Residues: CATSRAGGLGEKLFF. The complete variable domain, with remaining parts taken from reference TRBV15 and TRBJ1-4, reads DAMVIQNPRYQVTQFGKPVTLSCSQTLNHNVMYWYQQKSSQAPKLLFHYYDKDFNNEADTPDNFQSRRPNTSFCFLDIRSPGLGDTAMYLCATSRAGGLGEKLFFGSGTQLSVL.

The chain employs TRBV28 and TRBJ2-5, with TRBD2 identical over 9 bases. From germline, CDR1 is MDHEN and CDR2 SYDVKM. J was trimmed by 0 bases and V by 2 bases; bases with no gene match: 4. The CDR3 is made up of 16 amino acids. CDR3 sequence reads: CASSLILAGDQETQYF. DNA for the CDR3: TGTGCCAGCAGTTTAATCTTAGCGGGGGACCAAGAGACCCAGTACTTC.

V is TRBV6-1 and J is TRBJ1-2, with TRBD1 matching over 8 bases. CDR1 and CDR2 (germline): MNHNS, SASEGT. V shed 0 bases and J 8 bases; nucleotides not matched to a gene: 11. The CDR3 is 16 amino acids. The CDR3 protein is CASSEATDRDSWGYTF. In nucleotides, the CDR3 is TGTGCCAGCAGTGAAGCGACGGACAGGGACTCGTGGGGCTACACCTTC.

CDR3 in DNA: TGTGCCAGCAGCCTGGTGAGACTAGTCCCCAACGAGCAGTACTTC. Translation: CASSLVRLVPNEQYF. This sequence joins TRBV7-8 and TRBJ2-7; possible D gene TRBD2, 6 bases. The germline gives CDR1 SGHVS, CDR2 FQNEAQ. The CDR3 has 15 amino acids. V was cut by 5 bases and J by 5 bases, with 19 bases left in between.

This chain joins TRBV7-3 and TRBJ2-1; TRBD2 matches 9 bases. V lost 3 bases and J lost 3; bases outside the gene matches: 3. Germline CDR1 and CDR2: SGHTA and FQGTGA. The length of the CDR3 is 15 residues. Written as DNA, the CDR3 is TGTGCCAGCAGCTTGACTAGCGGTAACTACAATGAGCAGTTCTTC. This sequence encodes CASSLTSGNYNEQFF.

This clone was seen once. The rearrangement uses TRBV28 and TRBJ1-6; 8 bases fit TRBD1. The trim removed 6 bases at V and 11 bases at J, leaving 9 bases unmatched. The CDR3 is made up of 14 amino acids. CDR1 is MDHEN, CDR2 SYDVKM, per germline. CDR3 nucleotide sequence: TGTGCCAGCAGACCGGGACAGGCTCGTCCACCCCTCCACTTT. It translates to CASRPGQARPPLHF.

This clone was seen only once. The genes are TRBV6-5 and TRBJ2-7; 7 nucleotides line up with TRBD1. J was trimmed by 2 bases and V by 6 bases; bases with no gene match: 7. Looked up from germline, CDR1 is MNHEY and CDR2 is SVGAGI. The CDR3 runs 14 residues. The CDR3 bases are TGTGCCAGCAGAAGGGACAGCCACCCCTACGAGCAGTACTTC. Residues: CASRRDSHPYEQYF.

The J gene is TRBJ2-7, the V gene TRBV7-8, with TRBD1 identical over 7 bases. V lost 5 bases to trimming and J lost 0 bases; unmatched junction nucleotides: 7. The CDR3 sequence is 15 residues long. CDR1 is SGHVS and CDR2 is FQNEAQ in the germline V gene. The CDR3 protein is CASSQRDRFSYEQYF. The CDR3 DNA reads TGTGCCAGCAGCCAGAGGGACAGATTCTCCTACGAGCAGTACTTC.

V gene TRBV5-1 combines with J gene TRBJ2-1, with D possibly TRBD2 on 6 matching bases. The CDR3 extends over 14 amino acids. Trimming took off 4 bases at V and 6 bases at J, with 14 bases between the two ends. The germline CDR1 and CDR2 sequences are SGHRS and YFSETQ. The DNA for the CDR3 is TGCGCCAGCAGCGCTGGGACTTCTTTCAATGAGCAGTTCTTC. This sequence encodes CASSAGTSFNEQFF.

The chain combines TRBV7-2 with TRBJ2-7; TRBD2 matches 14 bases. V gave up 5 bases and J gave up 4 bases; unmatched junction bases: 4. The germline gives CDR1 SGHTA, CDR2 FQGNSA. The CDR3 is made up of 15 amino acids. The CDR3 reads CASSRLAGGRYEQYF. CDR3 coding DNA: TGTGCCAGCAGCAGACTAGCGGGGGGGCGATACGAGCAGTACTTC.

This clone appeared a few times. The CDR3 DNA reads TGCGCCAGCAGCCCAAATCGGCGGGGGACTAGCGGGAGATACAATGAGCAGTTCTTC. Residues: CASSPNRRGTSGRYNEQFF. The genes are TRBV4-1 and TRBJ2-1, with 14 positions matching TRBD2. V dropped 4 bases and J dropped 4; count of bases not matched to a gene: 12. Germline CDR1 is MGHRA and CDR2 is YSYEKL. This CDR3 comprises 19 residues.

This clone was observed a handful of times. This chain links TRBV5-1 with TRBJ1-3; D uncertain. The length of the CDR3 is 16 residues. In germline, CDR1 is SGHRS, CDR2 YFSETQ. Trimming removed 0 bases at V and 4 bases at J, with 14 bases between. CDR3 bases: TGCGCCAGCAGCTTGGTAGCGGGGATAGAGGGAAACACCATATATTTT. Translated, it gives CASSLVAGIEGNTIYF.

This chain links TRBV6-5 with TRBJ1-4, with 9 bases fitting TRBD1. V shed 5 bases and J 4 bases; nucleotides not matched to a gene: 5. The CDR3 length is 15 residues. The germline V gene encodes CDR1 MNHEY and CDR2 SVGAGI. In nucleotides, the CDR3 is TGTGCCAGCAGTAGGACAGGGGTGATTAATGAAAAACTGTTTTTT. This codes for CASSRTGVINEKLFF.

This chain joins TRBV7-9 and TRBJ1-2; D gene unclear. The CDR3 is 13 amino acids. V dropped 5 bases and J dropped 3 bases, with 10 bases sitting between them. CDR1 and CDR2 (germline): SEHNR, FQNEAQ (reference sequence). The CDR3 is CASSPRVDYGYTF. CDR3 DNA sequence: TGTGCCAGCAGCCCGAGGGTTGACTATGGCTACACCTTC.

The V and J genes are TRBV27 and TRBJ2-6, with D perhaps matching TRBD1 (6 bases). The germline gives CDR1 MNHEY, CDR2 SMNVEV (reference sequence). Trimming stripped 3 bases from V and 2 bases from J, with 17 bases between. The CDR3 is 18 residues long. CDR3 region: CASSLVWAGETGANVLTF. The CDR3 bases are TGTGCCAGCAGTTTGGTGTGGGCAGGGGAGACTGGGGCCAACGTCCTGACTTTC.

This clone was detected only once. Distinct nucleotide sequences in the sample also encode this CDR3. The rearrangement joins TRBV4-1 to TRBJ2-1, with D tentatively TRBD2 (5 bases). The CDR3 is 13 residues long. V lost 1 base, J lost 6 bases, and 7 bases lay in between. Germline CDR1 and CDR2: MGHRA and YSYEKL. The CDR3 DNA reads TGCGCCAGCAGCCAAGTTGGAGGCAATGAGCAGTTCTTC. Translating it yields CASSQVGGNEQFF.

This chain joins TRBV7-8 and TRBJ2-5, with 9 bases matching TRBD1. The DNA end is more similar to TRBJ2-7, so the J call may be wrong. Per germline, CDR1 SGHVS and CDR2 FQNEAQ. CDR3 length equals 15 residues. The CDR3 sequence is CASSPLDRGSYEQYF. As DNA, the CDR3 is TGTGCCAGCAGCCCCCTGGACAGGGGAAGCTACGAGCAGTACTTC.

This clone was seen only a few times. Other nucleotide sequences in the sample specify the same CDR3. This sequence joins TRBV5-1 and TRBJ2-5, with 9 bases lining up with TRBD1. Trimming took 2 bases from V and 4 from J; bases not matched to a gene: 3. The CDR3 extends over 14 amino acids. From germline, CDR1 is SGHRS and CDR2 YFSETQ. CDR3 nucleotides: TGCGCCAGCAGCTTCGGGACAGGGAGAGAGACCCAGTACTTC. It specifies CASSFGTGRETQYF.

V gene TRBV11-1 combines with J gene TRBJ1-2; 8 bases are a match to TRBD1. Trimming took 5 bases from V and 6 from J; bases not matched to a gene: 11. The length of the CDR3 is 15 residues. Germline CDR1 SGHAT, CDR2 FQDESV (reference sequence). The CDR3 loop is CASSLTEQGGNGYTF. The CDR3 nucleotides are TGTGCCAGCAGCCTGACAGAACAGGGGGGTAATGGCTACACCTTC.

This chain's CDR3 is CASTLKGLNNEQFF. As DNA, the CDR3 is TGTGCCAGCACCCTTAAGGGGTTGAACAATGAGCAGTTCTTC. The rearrangement links TRBV28 to TRBJ2-1, with a possible D match to TRBD1 (5 bases). The ends were cut back, 7 bases at V and 5 bases at J, with 15 bases in the middle. The CDR3 contains 14 residues. CDR1 is MDHEN and CDR2 is SYDVKM in the germline V gene.

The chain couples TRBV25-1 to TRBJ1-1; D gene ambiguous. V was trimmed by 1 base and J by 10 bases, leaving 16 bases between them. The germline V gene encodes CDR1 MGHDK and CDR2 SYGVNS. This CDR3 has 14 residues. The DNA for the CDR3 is TGTGCCAGCAGTGAATTTGAGGGTTGGTCTGGAGCTTTCTTT. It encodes CASSEFEGWSGAFF.

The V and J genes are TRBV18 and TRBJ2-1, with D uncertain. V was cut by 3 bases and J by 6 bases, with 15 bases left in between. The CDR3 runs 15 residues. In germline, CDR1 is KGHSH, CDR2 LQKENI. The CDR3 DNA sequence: TGTGCCAGCTCACCCGCCGGCCCAGCTAGCAATGAGCAGTTCTTC. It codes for CASSPAGPASNEQFF.

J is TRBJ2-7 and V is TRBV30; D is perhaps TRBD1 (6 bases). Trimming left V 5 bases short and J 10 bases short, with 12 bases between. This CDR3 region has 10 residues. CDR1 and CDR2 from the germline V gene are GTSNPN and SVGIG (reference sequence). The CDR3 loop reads CAWEQGKQYF. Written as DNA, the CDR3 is TGTGCCTGGGAACAGGGCAAACAGTACTTC.

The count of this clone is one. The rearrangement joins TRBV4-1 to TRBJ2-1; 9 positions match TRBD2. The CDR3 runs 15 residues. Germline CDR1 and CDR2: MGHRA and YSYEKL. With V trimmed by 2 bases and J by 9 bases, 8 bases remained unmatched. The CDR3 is CASSQPGGGASEQFF. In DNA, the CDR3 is TGCGCCAGCAGCCAACCTGGCGGGGGGGCCAGTGAGCAGTTCTTC.

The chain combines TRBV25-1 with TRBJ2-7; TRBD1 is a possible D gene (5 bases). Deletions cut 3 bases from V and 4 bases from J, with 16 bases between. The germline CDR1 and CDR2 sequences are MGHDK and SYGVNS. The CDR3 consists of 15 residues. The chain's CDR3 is CASSDPRATVYEQYF. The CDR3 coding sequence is TGTGCCAGCAGTGATCCGAGAGCGACAGTTTACGAGCAGTACTTC.

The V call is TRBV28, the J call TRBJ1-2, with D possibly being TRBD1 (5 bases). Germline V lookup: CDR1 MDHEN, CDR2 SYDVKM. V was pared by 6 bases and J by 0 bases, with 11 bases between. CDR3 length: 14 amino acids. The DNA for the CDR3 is TGTGCCAGCAGGAAGACAGTCACTAACTATGGCTACACCTTC. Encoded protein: CASRKTVTNYGYTF.